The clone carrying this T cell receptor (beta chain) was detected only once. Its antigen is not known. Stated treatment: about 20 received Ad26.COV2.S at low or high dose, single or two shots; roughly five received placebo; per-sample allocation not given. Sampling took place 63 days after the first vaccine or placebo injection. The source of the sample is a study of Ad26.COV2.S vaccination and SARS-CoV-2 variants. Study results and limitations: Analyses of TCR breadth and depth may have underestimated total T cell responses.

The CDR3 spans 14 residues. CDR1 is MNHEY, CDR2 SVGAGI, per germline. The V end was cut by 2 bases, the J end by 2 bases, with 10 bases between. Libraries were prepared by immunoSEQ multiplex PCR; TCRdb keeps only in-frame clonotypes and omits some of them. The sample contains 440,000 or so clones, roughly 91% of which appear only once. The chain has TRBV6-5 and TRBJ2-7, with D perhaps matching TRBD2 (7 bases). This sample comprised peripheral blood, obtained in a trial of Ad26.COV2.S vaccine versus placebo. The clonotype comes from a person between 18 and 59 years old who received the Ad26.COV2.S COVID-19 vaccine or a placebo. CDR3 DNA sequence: TGTGCCAGCAGTTACGGGAGGGGGGCCTACGAGCAGTACTTC. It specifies CASSYGRGAYEQYF.